This T cell receptor beta chain derives from a study of early T cells in non-severe SARS-CoV-2 infection. Germline V gives CDR1 SGHRS, CDR2 YFSETQ. With 0 bases clipped from V and 5 bases from J, the junction kept 8 bases outside the gene matches. The CDR3 totals 15 residues. MiXCR, run by TCRdb on the 5' RACE reads, gives a single entry per CDR3 protein. The sample records about 17,000 distinct CDR3 sequences, around 5.6% being singletons. This clonotype counts as medium-sized. This TCR was sampled from an adult who was a healthcare worker with PCR-confirmed SARS-CoV-2 infection or an uninfected control (not recorded which). The genes are TRBV5-1 and TRBJ2-7; 7 bases match TRBD1. This specimen consisted of whole blood, obtained at baseline. The chain's CDR3 is CASSLEHRGWDEQYF. CDR3 DNA sequence: TGCGCCAGCAGCTTGGAGCACAGGGGTTGGGACGAGCAGTACTTC.